Below are 21 T cell receptor beta chains sequenced from a single sample in a study of blood T cells in healthy people across ages. A second PCR of 7 to 11 cycles used a sample-barcoded 5' primer and a J-beta primer mix. TCRdb re-called the 5' RACE reads through MiXCR, storing one row per CDR3 protein. The profile shows around 1,100,000 distinct CDR3 sequences, more than 30% of them singletons. Input material: blood. The receptors were gathered from a man between 18 and 29 years old in good health.

This clonotype has only a few counts. V and J are TRBV2 and TRBJ2-7; 9 positions match TRBD2. The DNA end is a closer match to TRBJ2-5, so the J assignment may be wrong. The germline V gene has CDR1 SNHLY and CDR2 FYNNEI. The CDR3 is made up of 15 amino acids. The CDR3 here is CATPRGLAKEETQYF. Here the CDR3 DNA reads TGTGCCACTCCAAGGGGACTAGCAAAAGAAGAGACCCAGTACTTC.

In this sample, this clonotype turned up many times. The chain carries TRBV7-2 and TRBJ2-5, with 7 positions matching TRBD2. The CDR3 length is 14 residues. The germline gives CDR1 SGHTA, CDR2 FQGNSA. V lost 3 bases to trimming and J lost 5 bases; unmatched junction nucleotides: 6. The CDR3 protein is CASSLLAESETQYF. The CDR3 nucleotides are TGTGCCAGCAGCTTGCTAGCGGAATCGGAGACCCAGTACTTC.

This clonotype was observed a few times. This chain joins TRBV7-2 and TRBJ1-1, with 11 bases lining up with TRBD1. Trimming at V came to 3 bases and at J to 4 bases, leaving 4 bases not matched to a gene. The CDR3 is made up of 15 amino acids. Germline V gives CDR1 SGHTA, CDR2 FQGNSA. The CDR3 DNA reads as TGTGCCAGCAGCTTTGGGACAGGGGGAAGCACTGAAGCTTTCTTT. Protein: CASSFGTGGSTEAFF.

In its sample, this clonotype was seen many times. The chain is built from TRBV7-2 and TRBJ1-2; 8 bases agree with TRBD1. This CDR3 spans 14 amino acids. Germline values: CDR1 SGHTA, CDR2 FQGNSA. The junction had 2 bases not matched to a gene; V was cut back by 1 base and J by 4 bases. This chain's CDR3 is CASSLGGQVYGYTF. CDR3 coding DNA: TGTGCCAGCAGCTTAGGGGGACAGGTCTATGGCTACACCTTC.

In this sample, this clonotype turned up a few times. This chain links TRBV6-2 or TRBV6-3 with TRBJ2-5; D may match TRBD1 or TRBD2 (5 bases each). V lost 6 bases to trimming and J lost 6 bases, with 11 bases between them. Germline values: CDR1 MNHEY, CDR2 SVGEGT. The CDR3 is 12 residues long. The DNA for the CDR3 is TGTGCCAGCAGCAGAGGGGCGAAGACCCAGTACTTC. Its translation is CASSRGAKTQYF.

This clonotype was seen only a few times. This sequence joins TRBV10-3 and TRBJ1-1; 8 bases align to TRBD1. The V segment lost 8 bases and the J segment 3 bases; nucleotides outside the gene matches: 2. This CDR3 comprises 12 residues. Germline V lookup: CDR1 ENHRY, CDR2 SYGVKD. CDR3 nucleotide sequence: TGTGCCATCGGACAGGGAGACACTGAAGCTTTCTTT. It codes for CAIGQGDTEAFF.

The J gene is TRBJ1-1, the V gene TRBV5-1; TRBD1 might be the D (6 bases). The V gene lost 0 bases and the J gene lost 1 base, with 13 bases spanning the gap. The CDR3 is 16 residues long. The germline CDR1 and CDR2 sequences are SGHRS and YFSETQ. In DNA, the CDR3 is TGCGCCAGCAGCTTGGCCGGGGGCAGCAAGAACACTGAAGCTTTCTTT. This gives the protein CASSLAGGSKNTEAFF.

The V and J genes are TRBV4-3 and TRBJ1-4; D uncertain. Germline CDR1 LGHNA, CDR2 YSLEER. V was cut by 0 bases and J by 7 bases, with 12 bases left in between. This CDR3 comprises 15 residues. CDR3 sequence: CASSQDRKPAEKLFF. CDR3 nucleotide sequence: TGCGCCAGCAGCCAAGATCGCAAGCCGGCTGAAAAACTGTTTTTT.

The genes are TRBV3-1 and TRBJ1-1, with a tentative D call TRBD1 (6 bases). CDR3 length: 17 residues. Trimming removed 3 bases at V and 0 bases at J, with 17 bases between. The germline CDR1 and CDR2 sequences are LGHDT and YNNKEL (reference sequence). The CDR3 DNA reads as TGTGCCAGCAGCCAGGGCGGGTCTAAGGGGGTGAACACTGAAGCTTTCTTT. It encodes CASSQGGSKGVNTEAFF.

The chain is built from TRBV6-5 and TRBJ2-3, with 10 bases aligning to TRBD1. There are 13 residues in the CDR3. CDR1 and CDR2 from the germline V gene are MNHEY and SVGAGI. The ends lost 10 bases at V and 8 bases at J; junction bases unmatched: 9. Written as DNA, the CDR3 is TGTGCCACCCGGACAGGGGGTTCAGTTACGCAGTATTTT. Translation: CATRTGGSVTQYF.

The chain couples TRBV29-1 to TRBJ2-2, with D uncertain. CDR1 is SQVTM and CDR2 is ANQGSEA in the germline V gene. This CDR3 has 12 residues. V dropped 4 bases and J dropped 2 bases, with 5 bases sitting between them. The CDR3 sequence is CSVGINTGELFF. For the CDR3, the DNA is TGCAGCGTTGGAATCAACACCGGGGAGCTGTTTTTT.

This chain connects TRBV7-9 to TRBJ2-1; D possibly corresponds to TRBD2 (6 bases). The V end was cut by 2 bases, the J end by 0 bases, with 11 bases between. The germline V gene has CDR1 SEHNR and CDR2 FQNEAQ (reference sequence). There are 16 residues in the CDR3. CDR3 DNA: TGTGCCAGCAGCTTACGGCCTAGCGTCTCCTACAATGAGCAGTTCTTC. It codes for CASSLRPSVSYNEQFF.

This clonotype was found many times. The chain carries TRBV7-8 and TRBJ2-7; 9 nucleotides agree with TRBD1. The V segment lost 1 base and the J segment 0 bases; nucleotides outside the gene matches: 4. The CDR3 sequence is 16 residues long. Germline CDR1 is SGHVS and CDR2 is FQNEAQ. This CDR3 is CASSLGDRVSSYEQYF. CDR3 bases: TGTGCCAGCAGCTTAGGGGACAGGGTGAGCTCCTACGAGCAGTACTTC. The full variable domain, in which reference TRBV7-8 and TRBJ2-7 provide the parts outside the CDR3, is GAGVSQSPRYKVAKRGQDVALRCDPISGHVSLFWYQQALGQGPEFLTYFQNEAQLDKSGLPSDRFFAERPEGSVSTLKIQRTQQEDSAVYLCASSLGDRVSSYEQYFGPGTRLTVT.

This clonotype has just a few counts. The rearrangement joins TRBV6-5 to TRBJ2-5, with D perhaps TRBD1 or TRBD2 (5 bases each). The CDR3 totals 14 residues. CDR1 and CDR2 from the germline V gene are MNHEY and SVGAGI. V was shortened by 5 bases and J by 0 bases, with 10 bases between the two germline ends. The CDR3 is CASSLRDHQETQYF. CDR3 in DNA: TGTGCCAGCAGTCTCCGGGACCACCAAGAGACCCAGTACTTC.

This clonotype was seen more than once but under ten times. This chain links TRBV6-1 with TRBJ2-5, with TRBD1 identical over 7 bases. With 5 bases clipped from V and 2 bases from J, the junction kept 2 bases outside the gene matches. The V gene's germline CDR1 is MNHNS and CDR2 SASEGT. The CDR3 totals 13 residues. The CDR3 spells CASSMGQQETQYF. CDR3 bases: TGTGCCAGCAGTATGGGACAGCAAGAGACCCAGTACTTC.

This rearrangement joins TRBV20-1 to TRBJ2-4; D remains ambiguous. The CDR3 loop spans 15 amino acids. Trimming stripped 5 bases from V and 1 base from J, with 15 bases between. From germline, CDR1 is DFQATT and CDR2 SNEGSKA (reference sequence). In DNA, the CDR3 is TGCAGTGCTCTCAAGGTCGTGGTCGCCAAAAACATTCAGTACTTC. Translated, it gives CSALKVVVAKNIQYF.

This clonotype was counted only a few times. The chain carries TRBV6-5 and TRBJ1-4; D call uncertain. V was pared by 6 bases and J by 12 bases, with 20 bases between. Per germline, CDR1 MNHEY and CDR2 SVGAGI. The CDR3 totals 14 residues. The CDR3 nucleotides are TGTGCCAGCAGCCTGCAATTCGGGGTAACAGAACTGTTTTTT. Encoded protein: CASSLQFGVTELFF.

V gene TRBV7-3 combines with J gene TRBJ2-1; 9 positions match TRBD2. This CDR3 is 15 amino acids long. The V gene's germline CDR1 is SGHTA and CDR2 FQGTGA. Losses at the gene ends were 5 bases for V and 6 bases for J; bases not matched to a gene: 8. The CDR3 nucleotides are TGTGCCAGCAGCCCGGGACTAGCAACAACCAATGAGCAGTTCTTC. Amino acids: CASSPGLATTNEQFF. The whole variable domain, remainder taken from reference TRBV7-3 and TRBJ2-1, is GAGVSQTPSNKVTEKGKYVELRCDPISGHTALYWYRQSLGQGPEFLIYFQGTGAADDSGLPNDRFFAVRPEGSVSTLKIQRTERGDSAVYLCASSPGLATTNEQFFGPGTRLTVL.

The chain uses TRBV9 and TRBJ1-2; D is unresolved. CDR1 and CDR2 (germline): SGDLS, YYNGEE. V dropped 0 bases and J dropped 1 base, with 7 bases sitting between them. The CDR3 covers 14 residues. The DNA of the CDR3 is TGTGCCAGCAGCGTAGGGGATCGTAACTATGGCTACACCTTC. Encoded protein: CASSVGDRNYGYTF. Combining the CDR3 with reference TRBV9 and TRBJ1-2 gives the whole variable domain DSGVTQTPKHLITATGQRVTLRCSPRSGDLSVYWYQQSLDQGLQFLIQYYNGEERAKGNILERFSAQQFPDLHSELNLSSLELGDSALYFCASSVGDRNYGYTFGSGTRLTVV.

The genes are TRBV6-2 or TRBV6-3 and TRBJ2-5; the match to TRBD1 covers 9 bases. The junction had 5 bases not matched to a gene; V was cut back by 5 bases and J by 1 base. The CDR3 has 15 residues. Germline values: CDR1 MNHEY, CDR2 SVGEGT. This CDR3 is CASSHGDRAQETQYF. DNA for the CDR3: TGTGCCAGCAGTCATGGGGACAGGGCCCAAGAGACCCAGTACTTC.

CDR3 residues: CASSHTTTEETQYF. CDR3 bases: TGCGCCAGCAGCCATACGACAACTGAAGAGACCCAGTACTTC. This sequence joins TRBV4-3 and TRBJ2-5, with D hard to call. V lost 3 bases and J 3 bases, leaving 11 bases between the germline ends. Germline CDR1 reads LGHNA; CDR2 reads YSLEER. This CDR3 comprises 14 residues.